A selection of T cell receptor beta chains follows, all from one sample in a study of T cell repertoires in cytomegalovirus infection. Antigen specificity for these receptors is unknown. TCRdb re-called the reads with MiXCR, one entry per CDR3 protein. This sample has some 920,000 distinct CDR3 sequences, with 30% to 40% found just once. This sample comprised cultured CD8+ T cells from PBMCs, obtained from culture after CMV antigen stimulation. These receptors originate from a human donor in good health (CMV status not recorded). Some clones in this sample may be carry-over from other donors' samples. CDR3s include the opening cysteine and the closing phenylalanine or tryptophan. The order of the fields is J gene, D gene, clone size, CDR3 length, V gene, CDR3 DNA, CDR3 protein. A D gene is named only where the DNA matches it firmly. Only some rows state a clone size, as once, few, many or a class for expanded clones.

>TRBJ1-1|.|.|14|TRBV12-5
TGTGCTAGTGGTTTGGGTATTCAGAACACTGAAGCTTTCTTT
CASGLGIQNTEAFF
>TRBJ2-2|.|.|13|TRBV24-1
TGTGCCACCAGTGCATCGATAACCGGGGAGCTGTTTTTT
CATSASITGELFF
>TRBJ1-2|.|few|15|TRBV27
TGTGCCAGCAGCGCCCATGGCCCGGGGAACTATGGCTACACCTTC
CASSAHGPGNYGYTF
>TRBJ1-2|.|few|17|TRBV19
TGTGCCAGTAGTACTGCCAGGGGAGATTATTTCCCTTATGGCTACACCTTC
CASSTARGDYFPYGYTF
>TRBJ2-7|.|many|13|TRBV7-6
TGTGCCAGCAGCTGGCAGGGGGGCTACGAGCAGTACTTC
CASSWQGGYEQYF
>TRBJ1-1|.|many|12|TRBV7-9
TGTGCCAGCAGCCTCGGACGGATTGAAGCTTTCTTT
CASSLGRIEAFF
>TRBJ2-1|TRBD2|.|18|TRBV4-3
TGCGCCAGCAGCCAAGATCTGCTAGCGGGGATATATGACAATGAGCAGTTCTTC
CASSQDLLAGIYDNEQFF
>TRBJ1-5|.|.|17|TRBV18
TGTGCCAGCTCGATGATACGCAGTGAAGGGGGCAATCAGCCCCAGCATTTT
CASSMIRSEGGNQPQHF
>TRBJ2-3|TRBD1|.|15|TRBV14
TGTGCCAGCAGCCAAGATTACAGGGGGACAGATACGCAGTATTTT
CASSQDYRGTDTQYF
>TRBJ1-1|TRBD1|few|17|TRBV7-2
TGTGCCAGCCTATACCGGGACAGACGAGGAGGAAGCACTGAAGCTTTCTTT
CASLYRDRRGGSTEAFF
>TRBJ1-1|TRBD1|.|13|TRBV20-1
TGCAGTGCTAGAGACAGGGGGGCAATTGAAGCTTTCTTT
CSARDRGAIEAFF
>TRBJ1-2|TRBD1|few|12|TRBV10-3
TGTGCCATCAGGGACAGGGACTATGGCTACACCTTC
CAIRDRDYGYTF
>TRBJ2-1|.|.|15|TRBV2
TGTGCCATCGTCTTCTGGGGGACGGACTACAATGAGCTGTTCTTC
CAIVFWGTDYNELFF
>TRBJ2-7|.|few|15|TRBV7-6
TGTGCCAGCAGCATTAACCTCGGGACCGCCTACGAGCAGTACTTC
CASSINLGTAYEQYF
>TRBJ1-1|TRBD1|.|13|TRBV9
TGTACCAGCAGCACAGGGGGGAACACTGAAGCTTTCTTT
CTSSTGGNTEAFF
>TRBJ1-1|.|.|14|TRBV27
TGTGCCAGCGGTTTAAACCGGGGGGCGGGTGAAGCTTTCTTT
CASGLNRGAGEAFF
>TRBJ1-4|TRBD1|.|16|TRBV7-6
TGTGCCAGCAGGCCACCGACAGGGGCTACTAATGAAAAACTGTTTTTT
CASRPPTGATNEKLFF
>TRBJ2-7|.|.|13|TRBV2
TGTGCCAGCAGTGAAGGGACAGTATACGAGCAGTACTTC
CASSEGTVYEQYF
>TRBJ2-3|TRBD2|.|18|TRBV2
TGTGCCAGCAGTGAGCAGGTAGCGGGGGGCATGGAGACATATACGCAGTATTTT
CASSEQVAGGMETYTQYF
>TRBJ2-1|TRBD2|.|15|TRBV7-6
TGTGCCAGCAGCCATTCTAGCGGCGCCTACAATGAGCAGTTCTTC
CASSHSSGAYNEQFF
>TRBJ1-1|.|few|14|TRBV6-2/TRBV6-3
TGTGCCAGCAGCCTTAACCTCAGGGGCACTGAAGCTTTCTTT
CASSLNLRGTEAFF
>TRBJ2-5|.|few|15|TRBV24-1
TGTGCCACCAGTGATTTAGGTCAGGAGAAAGAGACCCAGTACTTC
CATSDLGQEKETQYF